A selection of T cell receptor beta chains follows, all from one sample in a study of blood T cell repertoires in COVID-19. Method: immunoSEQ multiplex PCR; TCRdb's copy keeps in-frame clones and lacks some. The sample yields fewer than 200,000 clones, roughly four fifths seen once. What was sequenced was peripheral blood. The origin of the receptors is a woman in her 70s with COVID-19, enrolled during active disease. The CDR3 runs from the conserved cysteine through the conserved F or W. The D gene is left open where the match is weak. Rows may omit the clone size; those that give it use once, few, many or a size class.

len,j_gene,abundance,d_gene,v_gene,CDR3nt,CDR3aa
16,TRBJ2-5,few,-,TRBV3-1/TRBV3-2,TGTGCCAGCAGCCAAGCAAGCGGGCTAAGCCAAGAGACCCAGTACTTC,CASSQASGLSQETQYF
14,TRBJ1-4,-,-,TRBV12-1,TGTGCCAGCAGCTTTGGACAGCCGAATGAAAAACTGTTTTTT,CASSFGQPNEKLFF
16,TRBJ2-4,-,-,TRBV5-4,TGTGCCAGCAGCTTGAGAACAGGGAGTACCAAAAACATTCAGTACTTC,CASSLRTGSTKNIQYF
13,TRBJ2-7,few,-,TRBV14,TGTGCCAGCAGCCAACAGGGGACCTACGAGCAGTACTTC,CASSQQGTYEQYF
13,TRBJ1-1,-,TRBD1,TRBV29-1,TGCAGCGCCGAGGGGGCTTGGAACACTGAAGCTTTCTTT,CSAEGAWNTEAFF
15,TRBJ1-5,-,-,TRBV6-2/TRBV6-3,TGTGCCAGCAGTATGGTTGGAGATGGGTATCAGCCCCAGCATTTT,CASSMVGDGYQPQHF
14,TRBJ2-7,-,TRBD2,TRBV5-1,TGCGCCAGCAGCGCTGGACTAGCGGTTTACGAGCAGTACTTC,CASSAGLAVYEQYF
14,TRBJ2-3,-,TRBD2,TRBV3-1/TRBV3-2,TGTGCCAGCAGCCTAGCGGGTCGCACAGATACGCAGTATTTT,CASSLAGRTDTQYF
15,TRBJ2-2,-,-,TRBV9,TGTGCCAGCAGCGTAGTCGGACAGAACACCGGGGAGCTGTTTTTT,CASSVVGQNTGELFF
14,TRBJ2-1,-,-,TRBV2,TGTGCCAGCAGAGTAGACCCTCCGGGCAATGAGCAGTTCTTC,CASRVDPPGNEQFF
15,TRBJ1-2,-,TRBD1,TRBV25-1,TGTGCCAGCAGTGAAGTAACTGGGACAGGGTATGGCTACACCTTC,CASSEVTGTGYGYTF
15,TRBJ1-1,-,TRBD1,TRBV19,TGTGCCAGTAGGAATCTTGGACAGGCGAACACTGAAGCTTTCTTT,CASRNLGQANTEAFF
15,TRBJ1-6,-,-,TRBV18,TGTGCCAGCTCACCAAATACGGGGAGCGATTCACCCCTCCACTTT,CASSPNTGSDSPLHF
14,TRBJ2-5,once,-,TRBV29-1,TGCAGCGTTGGAAGGGGTTTTCTTCGGGAGACCCAGTACTTC,CSVGRGFLRETQYF
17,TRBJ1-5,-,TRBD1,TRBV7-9,TGTGCCAGCAGCTTAGTTCGGACAGGGGGTTTACTTCAGCCCCAGCATTTT,CASSLVRTGGLLQPQHF
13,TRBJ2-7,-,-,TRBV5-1,TGCGCCAGCAGCTTTGGGACTTCGGGGGAGCAGTACTTC,CASSFGTSGEQYF
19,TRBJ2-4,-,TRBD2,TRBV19,TGTGCCAGTAGGAGCCTAGCGGGAGGGCCGATTTTAACCAAAAACATTCAGTACTTC,CASRSLAGGPILTKNIQYF
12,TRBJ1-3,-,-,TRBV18,TGTGCCAGCTCACCAGCCTCGGACACCATATATTTT,CASSPASDTIYF
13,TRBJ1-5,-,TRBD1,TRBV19,TGTGCCAGTAGAACAGGGGTCGGACAGCCCCAGCATTTT,CASRTGVGQPQHF
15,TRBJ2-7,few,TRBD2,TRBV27,TGTGCCAGCAGGGCGATAGGACTAGCGGGCGCCGAGCAGTACTTC,CASRAIGLAGAEQYF
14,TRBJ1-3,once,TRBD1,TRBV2,TGTGCCAGCAGGAACGACAGGGTAGGAAACACCATATATTTT,CASRNDRVGNTIYF
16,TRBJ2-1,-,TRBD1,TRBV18,TGTGCCAGCTCACCCCCTGGGGACAGGGTGCCCAATGAGCAGTTCTTC,CASSPPGDRVPNEQFF
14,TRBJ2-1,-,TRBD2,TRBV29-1,TGCAGCGTCCAAGGACTAGCGAAGGGGAATGAGCAGTTCTTC,CSVQGLAKGNEQFF
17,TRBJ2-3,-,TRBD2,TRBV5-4,TGTGCCAGCAGCCCTATGACAGGACTAGCGGGCACAGATACGCAGTATTTT,CASSPMTGLAGTDTQYF
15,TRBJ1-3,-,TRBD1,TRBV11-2,TGTGCCAGCAGCGTGGGGACAGGGCTTGGAAACACCATATATTTT,CASSVGTGLGNTIYF
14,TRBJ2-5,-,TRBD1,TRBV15,TGTGCCACCAGCTCCCGGACAGGGGCAGAGACCCAGTACTTC,CATSSRTGAETQYF
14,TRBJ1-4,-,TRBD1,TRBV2,TGTGCCAGCAAACAGGGGGCCAAGGGTGAAAAACTGTTTTTT,CASKQGAKGEKLFF
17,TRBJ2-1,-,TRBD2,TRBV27,TGTGCCAGCAGTTTATCCCTCGGACTAGCGTATAACAATGAGCAGTTCTTC,CASSLSLGLAYNNEQFF
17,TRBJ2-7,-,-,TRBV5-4,TGTGCCAGCAGCCCCGGGGGGCTAGAGGGGGGTACCTACGAGCAGTACTTC,CASSPGGLEGGTYEQYF
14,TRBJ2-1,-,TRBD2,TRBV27,TGTGCCAGCAGTTTATTTGAGCGGGATAATGAGCAGTTCTTC,CASSLFERDNEQFF
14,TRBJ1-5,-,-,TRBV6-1,TGTGCCAGCAGTGAAGCGGCAGGGAATCAGCCCCAGCATTTT,CASSEAAGNQPQHF
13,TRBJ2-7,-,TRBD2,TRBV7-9,TGTGCCAGCAGCTGGGAGGGCAGGGTCAAGCAGTACTTC,CASSWEGRVKQYF
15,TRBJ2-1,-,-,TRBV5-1,TGCGCCAGCAGGGAACAGGGAGTTAAAGGGGATGAGCAGTTCTTC,CASREQGVKGDEQFF
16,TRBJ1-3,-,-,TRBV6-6,TGTGCCAGCAGTTATGGCAGTGCTTCAACTGGAAACACCATATATTTT,CASSYGSASTGNTIYF
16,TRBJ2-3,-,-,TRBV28,TGTGCCAGCAGTCCCGGACTAAAAAGGCACACAGATACGCAGTATTTT,CASSPGLKRHTDTQYF
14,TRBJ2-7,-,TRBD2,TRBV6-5,TGTGCCAGCAGCCCGACTAGCGGGAGCACCGAGCAGTACTTC,CASSPTSGSTEQYF
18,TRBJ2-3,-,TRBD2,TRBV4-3,TGCGCCAGCAGCCAAGAAGGAGGACTAGCGGGAGGGGGAGATACGCAGTATTTT,CASSQEGGLAGGGDTQYF
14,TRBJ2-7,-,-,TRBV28,TGTGCCAGCAGTTTGGGCCCCCTCGCCTACGAGCAGTACTTC,CASSLGPLAYEQYF
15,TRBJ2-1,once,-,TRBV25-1,TGTGCCAGCAGTGAAAAGCGAACCCTCTACAATGAGCAGTTCTTC,CASSEKRTLYNEQFF
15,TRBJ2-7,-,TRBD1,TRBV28,TGTGCCAGCACTCCGGGACAGGGGCCTCCCTACGAGCAGTACTTC,CASTPGQGPPYEQYF
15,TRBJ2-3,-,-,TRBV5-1,TGCGCCAGCAGCTCTTTCGGGGGACTCACAGATACGCAGTATTTT,CASSSFGGLTDTQYF
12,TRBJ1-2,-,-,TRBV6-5,TGTGCCAGCAGTTACGGGACACACGGCTACACCTTC,CASSYGTHGYTF
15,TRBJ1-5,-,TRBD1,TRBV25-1,TGTGCCAGCAGTGGTACAGGGGCTGGCAATCAGCCCCAGCATTTT,CASSGTGAGNQPQHF
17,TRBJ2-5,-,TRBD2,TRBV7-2,TGTGCCAGCAGCTTAGGAACGGGGCTAGCGGGCCAAGAGACCCAGTACTTC,CASSLGTGLAGQETQYF
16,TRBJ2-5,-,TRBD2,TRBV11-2,TGTGCCAGCAGCGAGATCCGCCTAGCGGGATTGGAGACCCAGTACTTC,CASSEIRLAGLETQYF
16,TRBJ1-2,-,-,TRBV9,TGTGCCAGCAGCGTAGCCTCCATGGGCCCTACAGGCGGCTACACCTTC,CASSVASMGPTGGYTF